One TCR beta chain is described in this entry. The record originates from a study of cytomegalovirus exposure and HLA in healthy donors. Study information: From donors who were HLA-typed, an early data release held 65 million to 85 million unique TCRs.

In the PCR, 60 Vbeta and 13 Jbeta primers were used. The method was immunoSEQ multiplex PCR; TCRdb's version includes in-frame clones alone and lacks a portion of them. Here the sample spans more than 80,000 clones, 64% being singletons. There are 17 residues in the CDR3. Between the trimmed V and J ends, which lost 0 bases and 4 bases, there was a span of 18 bases. The V gene's germline CDR1 is LGHNA and CDR2 YSLEER. The TCR was taken from a human donor in good health. The V call is TRBV4-3, the J call TRBJ1-2; D uncertain. The sample comprised PBMCs. The CDR3 loop is CASSQESGRVPIYGYTF. CDR3 bases: TGCGCCAGCAGCCAAGAGTCTGGGAGGGTCCCTATCTATGGCTACACCTTC.